This TCR beta chain was found in a study of T cells in Graves' hyperthyroidism and ophthalmopathy. This clonotype came up many times. TCR beta CDR3 regions were amplified from RNA. Carried out on the TCR CDR3, a first-round RT-PCR used the HTBI primer set. TCRdb recomputed calls from the multiplex PCR reads with MiXCR, one row per CDR3 protein. In the table there are some 350,000 distinct CDR3 sequences, around 14% of which are singletons. This CDR3 has 17 residues. Germline loops: CDR1 SGHTS, CDR2 YDEGEE. Trimming took 0 bases from V and 5 from J, leaving 20 bases between them. Lactation, pregnancy, other autoimmune disease or uncontrolled infection excluded patients.

The source is a woman aged 18-30 years with Graves' hyperthyroidism that later progressed to Graves' ophthalmopathy. Sequenced material: blood. The V call is TRBV5-8, the J call TRBJ1-1; D not certain. The CDR3 bases are TGTGCCAGCAGCTTGGTACCCCTCGGCAGACTGGGGACTGAAGCTTTCTTT. This codes for CASSLVPLGRLGTEAFF.